These 7 T cell receptor beta chains share one sample of origin, sequenced in a study of identical twins. Via MiXCR, TCRdb re-called the 5' RACE reads, giving one row per CDR3 protein. The sample consists of around 450,000 distinct CDR3 sequences, about 14% of them appearing once. These same data were also listed under a study on yellow fever vaccine responses in identical twins.

The material sequenced was CD4+ T cells sorted from blood. The receptor set was obtained from a woman under 30 in good health.

This chain links TRBV10-3 with TRBJ2-1, with 12 bases fitting TRBD2. V gave up 5 bases and J gave up 6 bases; unmatched junction bases: 5. The CDR3 consists of 15 residues. CDR1 is ENHRY and CDR2 is SYGVKD in the germline V gene. CDR3 nucleotide sequence: TGTGCCATCAGTCCGACTAGCGGGAGCACCAATGAGCAGTTCTTC. The encoded protein is CAISPTSGSTNEQFF.

In its sample, this clonotype was seen a few times. V gene TRBV21-1 combines with J gene TRBJ2-7; no DNA check was done on the table's D call, TRBD1. TRBV21-1 is recorded as a pseudogene. CDR3 size: 15 residues. This chain's CDR3 is CAPKNPGHLTYEQYF. The DNA of the CDR3 is TGTGCCCCGAAGAACCCGGGACACCTAACCTACGAGCAGTACTTC.

This clonotype was seen many times. Relative to the germline gene, one junction end is altered; a read error may explain this. The gene calls are TRBV7-2 and TRBJ2-3; no reliable D call. Per the germline V gene, CDR1 is SGHTA and CDR2 is FQGNSA. The CDR3 contains 15 residues. Here the CDR3 DNA reads TGTGCCAGCAGGCCAAGGGAATCCCCCACATATACGCAGTATTTT. Translation: CASRPRESPTYTQYF. Variable domain in full (rest from reference TRBV7-2 and TRBJ2-3): GAGVSQSPSNKVTEKGKDVELRCDPISGHTALYWYRQSLGQGLEFLIYFQGNSAPDKSGLPSDRFSAERTGGSVSTLTIQRTQQEDSAVYLCASRPRESPTYTQYFGPGTRLTVL.

This clonotype was observed once. The chain joins TRBV24-1 to TRBJ2-7; 13 positions agree with TRBD2. From germline, CDR1 is KGHDR and CDR2 SFDVKD. The V segment lost 4 bases and the J segment 7 bases; nucleotides outside the gene matches: 6. The CDR3 spans 15 residues. CDR3 loop: CATSDSGLAGVEQYF. CDR3 DNA: TGTGCCACCAGTGACTCAGGACTAGCGGGAGTGGAGCAGTACTTC.

This clonotype was seen more than once but under ten times. The rearrangement uses TRBV11-2 and TRBJ2-3; 8 bases are shared with TRBD2. V shed 5 bases, J shed 4 bases, and the junction held 17 bases outside the gene matches. Germline V CDR1 and CDR2: SGHAT, FQNNGV. The CDR3 totals 18 residues. The CDR3 region is CASSPRRGGDAHPDTQYF. In DNA form, the CDR3 reads TGTGCCAGCAGCCCGCGTCGGGGGGGCGATGCCCACCCAGATACGCAGTATTTT.

The chain links TRBV14 to TRBJ2-2; the match to TRBD1 covers 9 bases. This CDR3 contains 17 residues. CDR1 and CDR2 from the germline V gene are SGHDN and FVKESK. J lost 5 bases, V lost 4 bases, and 11 bases had no gene match. In DNA, the CDR3 is TGTGCCAGCAGCCGCCTCCGGGGACAGGGAGGAACCGGGGAGCTGTTTTTT. Translation gives CASSRLRGQGGTGELFF. The entire variable domain, with the rest obtained from reference TRBV14 and TRBJ2-2, is as follows: EAGVTQFPSHSVIEKGQTVTLRCDPISGHDNLYWYRRVMGKEIKFLLHFVKESKQDESGMPNNRFLAERTGGTYSTLKVQPAELEDSGVYFCASSRLRGQGGTGELFFGEGSRLTVL.

V is TRBV5-1 and J is TRBJ2-7; TRBD1 or TRBD2 may be the D gene (6 bases each). Germline CDR1 SGHRS, CDR2 YFSETQ. The CDR3 consists of 15 residues. The ends were cut back, 0 bases at V and 5 bases at J, with 15 bases in the middle. The CDR3 sequence is CASSLENREVNEQYF. For the CDR3, the DNA is TGCGCCAGCAGCTTGGAAAACAGGGAGGTTAACGAGCAGTACTTC.